This TCR beta chain was observed in a study of T cells in narcolepsy. The study's findings and limits: In some patient and control memory CD4+ samples, autoreactive clones were absent.

The assay was immunoSEQ multiplex PCR, and TCRdb's table has in-frame clones only and misses some. The sample lists just over 20,000 clones, around 83% seen once, with roughly 1.7% in the top ten. Notes on this clone: Its antigen is not identified.

CDR1 SGHTA and CDR2 FQGNSA come from the germline V gene. V gave up 5 bases and J gave up 7 bases, with 5 bases separating them. The CDR3 consists of 11 residues. The sample was memory (CD45RA-) CD4+ T cells from blood. The source of this sequence is a human donor in good health. This chain uses TRBV7-2 with TRBJ2-2; D unresolved. CDR3 residues: CASSTYGELFF. The CDR3 DNA reads as TGTGCCAGCAGCACGTACGGGGAGCTGTTTTTT.